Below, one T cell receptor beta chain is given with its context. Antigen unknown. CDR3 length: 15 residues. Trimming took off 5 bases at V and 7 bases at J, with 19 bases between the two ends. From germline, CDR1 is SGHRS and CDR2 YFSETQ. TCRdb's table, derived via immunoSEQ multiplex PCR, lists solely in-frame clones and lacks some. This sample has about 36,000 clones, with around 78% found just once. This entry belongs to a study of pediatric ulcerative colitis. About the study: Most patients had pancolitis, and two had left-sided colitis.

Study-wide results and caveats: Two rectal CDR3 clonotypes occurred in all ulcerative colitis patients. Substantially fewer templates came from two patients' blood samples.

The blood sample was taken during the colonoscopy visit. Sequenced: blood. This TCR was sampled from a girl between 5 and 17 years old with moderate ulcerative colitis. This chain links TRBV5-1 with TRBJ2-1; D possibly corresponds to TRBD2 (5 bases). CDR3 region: CASRPSGSNSNEQFF. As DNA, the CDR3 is TGCGCCAGCAGACCCTCGGGGTCGAATAGTAATGAGCAGTTCTTC.